This T cell receptor beta chain was observed in a study of CD8 T cells in ankylosing spondylitis. This clonotype has a count of ten or more. TCRdb re-called the 5' RACE reads with MiXCR, one entry per CDR3 protein. The table has more than 100,000 distinct CDR3 sequences, roughly 10% seen once. The CDR3 has 14 residues. Germline CDR1 is KGHDR and CDR2 is SFDVKD. Trimming stripped 3 bases from V and 1 base from J, with 8 bases between. Sample: blood, either unsorted or a sorted T cell fraction (not recorded which). The chain combines TRBV24-1 with TRBJ2-5, with a weak D call TRBD2 (5 bases). This clonotype was obtained from a female donor with ankylosing spondylitis or in good health (not recorded which). The chain's CDR3 is CATSDPGVQETQYF. The CDR3 bases are TGTGCCACCAGTGATCCCGGGGTCCAAGAGACCCAGTACTTC.